This T cell receptor (beta chain) appears in the sequencing data of a study of response to subunit inactivated influenza vaccine. TCRdb independently ran MiXCR on the RT-PCR reads; one entry per CDR3 protein. The sample has about 530,000 distinct CDR3 sequences, 10% to 15% seen once. This TCR derives from a man aged 50-59 years who received an inactivated influenza vaccine. Sequences were derived from PBMCs from blood, sampled roughly 46 days after vaccination.

The CDR3 nucleotides read TGTGCCAGCAGGTTACAGGGTTGGGATGGCTACACCTTC. This gives the protein CASRLQGWDGYTF. V usage is TRBV28 and J usage is TRBJ1-2, with D perhaps TRBD1 (6 bases). This CDR3 has 13 amino acids. Germline CDR1 MDHEN, CDR2 SYDVKM. V lost 6 bases and J 6 bases, leaving 14 bases between the germline ends.